This is a list of T cell receptor beta chains from one sample in a study of T cell changes during pregnancy in multiple sclerosis. The data were produced by immunoSEQ multiplex PCR, yet TCRdb's version contains in-frame clones alone and is incomplete. The sample contains tens of thousands of clones, around 93% of which appear only once. Here the sequenced sample was CD4+ T cells from peripheral blood mononuclear cells, taken after pregnancy. Receptors were obtained from a female donor in good health, enrolled as a control in a pregnancy study. Both conserved end residues are part of each CDR3. D genes are given only for firm matches. Not every row has a clone size; where given, it reads once, few, many or a size class.

clone size | D gene | J gene | V gene | CDR3 DNA | CDR3 protein
NA | TRBD1 | TRBJ2-1 | TRBV7-2 | TGTGCCAGCAGGCCGGGACAGGGGAACGGTGAGCAGTTCTTC | CASRPGQGNGEQFF
NA | TRBD2 | TRBJ2-1 | TRBV30 | TGTGCCTGGAGTAGGAGCGGGGGGTACAATGAGCAGTTCTTC | CAWSRSGGYNEQFF
NA | NA | TRBJ1-4 | TRBV18 | TGTGCCAGCTCACCAGACAGGCAGATTAATGAAAAACTGTTTTTT | CASSPDRQINEKLFF
NA | NA | TRBJ1-2 | TRBV5-1 | TGCGCCAGCAGCTTGGCGAAGGGAGCTAACTATGGCTACACCTTC | CASSLAKGANYGYTF
NA | NA | TRBJ2-6 | TRBV6-5 | TGTGCCAGCAGTTACTCGCCTAGCACCAACGTCCTGACTTTC | CASSYSPSTNVLTF
NA | NA | TRBJ2-1 | TRBV18 | TGTGCCAGCTCGCCACTAGCAAGTGAGCAGTTCTTC | CASSPLASEQFF
NA | NA | TRBJ1-5 | TRBV15 | TGTGCCACCGGAGGGTATAGCAATCAGCCCCAGCATTTT | CATGGYSNQPQHF
NA | TRBD1 | TRBJ1-5 | TRBV2 | TGTGCCAGCAGTTTCCCGGGACAGGGAAATCAGCCCCAGCATTTT | CASSFPGQGNQPQHF
NA | TRBD2 | TRBJ2-3 | TRBV10-3 | TGTGGGAGCGGGGGCACAGATACGCAGTATTTT | CGSGGTDTQYF
NA | TRBD1 | TRBJ1-4 | TRBV6-1 | TGTGCCAGTCTTAAACCGGGACAGGGAAGCGAAAAACTGTTTTTT | CASLKPGQGSEKLFF
NA | NA | TRBJ2-7 | TRBV21-1 | TGTGCCAGCAGAGGGACAGGGGCTATCCCCTACGAGCAGTACTTC | CASRGTGAIPYEQYF
NA | TRBD1 | TRBJ2-1 | TRBV7-3 | TGTGCCAGCAGGTTAACAGGGGCCTACAATGAGCAGTTCTTC | CASRLTGAYNEQFF
NA | NA | TRBJ1-2 | TRBV7-2 | TGTGCCAGCAGCACCCACAGGGTTGGCTACACCTTC | CASSTHRVGYTF
NA | NA | TRBJ1-2 | TRBV6-5 | TGTGCCAGCAGTTCACCGTTCGGCTATGGCTACACCTTC | CASSSPFGYGYTF
NA | NA | TRBJ1-1 | TRBV6-4 | TGTGCCAGCGCCAGGGGTGGAACTGAAGCTTTCTTT | CASARGGTEAFF
few | NA | TRBJ1-6 | TRBV6-1 | TGTGCCAGCACCCAGGGGAACTATAATTCACCCCTCCACTTT | CASTQGNYNSPLHF